Each of the 4 T cell receptor beta chains below was sequenced from the same sample in a study of shared clonotypes between healthy human individuals. The method was immunoSEQ multiplex PCR; TCRdb's version includes in-frame clones alone and lacks a portion of them. The table records around 2.1 million clones, about 94% of them present only once. The specimen was naive CD4+ T cells sorted from blood. Subset given: CD45RA+ positively selected. The receptors were sampled from a young man in good health.

The chain uses TRBV7-9 and TRBJ1-1; a weak D match, TRBD1 (5 bases). Germline V gene sequence: CDR1 SEHNR, CDR2 FQNEAQ (reference sequence). The CDR3 sequence is 15 residues long. Trimming shortened V by 3 bases and J by 10 bases, and 21 bases separated the two germline ends. In DNA form, the CDR3 reads TGTGCCAGCAGCTTCGGGCAGGGTAATCGATTAGGAGCTTTCTTT. It specifies CASSFGQGNRLGAFF.

This clone was detected once. The chain couples TRBV5-8 to TRBJ2-7; either TRBD1 or TRBD2 may supply D (5 bases each). CDR3 length equals 14 residues. Trimming pared 3 bases from V and 2 bases from J, leaving 12 bases between. Germline V gene sequence: CDR1 SGHTS, CDR2 YDEGEE. The CDR3 region has the DNA TGTGCCAGCAGCTCAGGGACCCAGGCCTACGAGCAGTACTTC. Translated: CASSSGTQAYEQYF.

This rearrangement joins TRBV11-2 to TRBJ2-2; TRBD1 matches 7 bases. Unmatched junction bases numbered 4, after V lost 3 bases and J lost 0 bases. Germline CDR1 reads SGHAT; CDR2 reads FQNNGV. The CDR3 length is 16 residues. The CDR3 coding sequence is TGTGCCAGCAGCTTTCGGGGACAGTCGAACACCGGGGAGCTGTTTTTT. It is translated as CASSFRGQSNTGELFF.

This rearrangement joins TRBV6-5 to TRBJ2-5; 8 bases are a match to TRBD1. The CDR3 length is 15 residues. Germline trimming cut 4 bases from V and 5 bases from J; bases unmatched to any gene: 9. Germline values: CDR1 MNHEY, CDR2 SVGAGI. CDR3 DNA sequence: TGTGCCAGCAGTTCGACCAGGGGGCGCGGGGAGACCCAGTACTTC. This gives the protein CASSSTRGRGETQYF.